Each of the 6 T cell receptor beta chains below was sequenced from the same sample in a study of blood T cell repertoires in COVID-19. Measured with immunoSEQ multiplex PCR; TCRdb has only the in-frame clones, and not every one. Among some 130,000 clones, roughly 89% were seen once, and the ten largest hold about 2.9%. Sequencing was performed on peripheral blood. Receptors originate from a man aged 60-69 years with active or convalescent COVID-19.

This clone has just one count. The genes are TRBV9 and TRBJ1-1, with TRBD1 identical over 12 bases. The length of the CDR3 is 15 residues. The germline gives CDR1 SGDLS, CDR2 YYNGEE. Trimming at V came to 3 bases and at J to 6 bases, leaving 6 bases not matched to a gene. CDR3 nucleotides: TGTGCCAGCAGCGCCCCGGGACAGGGGGCACCTGAAGCTTTCTTT. Protein: CASSAPGQGAPEAFF.

The chain has TRBV15 and TRBJ1-4, with a weak D call TRBD1 (5 bases). The V end was cut by 0 bases, the J end by 7 bases, with 15 bases between. The CDR3 has 16 amino acids. In germline, CDR1 is LNHNV, CDR2 YYDKDF (reference sequence). CDR3 loop: CATSRDGGLLREKLFF. In DNA form, the CDR3 reads TGTGCCACCAGCAGAGATGGGGGGTTACTACGTGAAAAACTGTTTTTT.

The rearrangement joins TRBV5-6 to TRBJ2-1; TRBD1 is a possible D gene (6 bases). V was trimmed by 2 bases and J by 9 bases, leaving 12 bases between them. This CDR3 comprises 13 residues. Germline CDR1 SGHDT, CDR2 YYEEEE. The CDR3 coding sequence is TGTGCCAGCAGCTTTTCAGGGGTCGGTGAGCAGTTCTTC. Translation gives CASSFSGVGEQFF.

The CDR3 nucleotides are TGTGCCAGCAGCTTAATAAATCAAGAGGGCTACGAGCAGTACTTC. Protein product: CASSLINQEGYEQYF. The rearrangement links TRBV7-6 to TRBJ2-7; TRBD2 is a possible D gene (5 bases). Germline loops: CDR1 SGHVS, CDR2 FNYEAQ. CDR3 length: 15 residues. V shed 2 bases and J shed 3 bases, with 14 bases lying between them.

This clone came up a few times. This sequence joins TRBV10-2 and TRBJ2-1, with TRBD2 matching 9 bases. The CDR3 contains 14 residues. The germline V gene encodes CDR1 WSHSY and CDR2 SAAADI. V gave up 7 bases and J gave up 12 bases; unmatched junction bases: 13. CDR3 sequence reads: CASNQAGGLGGQFF. CDR3 in DNA: TGCGCCAGCAACCAAGCGGGAGGACTAGGGGGGCAGTTCTTC.

The V and J genes are TRBV21-1 and TRBJ2-3; the DNA was not used to check the table's D call, TRBD2. TRBV21-1 is reported as a pseudogene. The CDR3 runs to 14 residues. CDR3 nucleotides: TGTGCCAGCATAATCGGAGAGGGCACAGATACGCAGTATTTT. Amino acid sequence: CASIIGEGTDTQYF.